This TCR beta chain was sequenced in a study of blood T cell repertoires in COVID-19. On the study more broadly: Acute and convalescent COVID-19 samples came from the United States, Italy and Spain.

Germline values: CDR1 MNHNS, CDR2 SASEGT. The CDR3 totals 15 residues. The V and J ends lost 2 bases and 10 bases, in that order; junction bases with no gene match: 7. Authors' methods: How many nucleated cells were present was estimated from reference gene primer amplification. Profiling relied on immunoSEQ multiplex PCR, and the TCRdb table lists in-frame clones only, not all of them. V and J calls and clone size are as listed in that table; D and trimming were resolved from the DNA. The data hold over 90,000 clones, with just under 95% observed a single time. Sequenced: peripheral blood. The sequence derives from a woman between 50 and 59 years old with COVID-19, enrolled during active disease. The chain joins TRBV6-1 to TRBJ1-6, with 8 bases lining up with TRBD1. CDR3 amino acids: CASSEPDRESSPLHF. The CDR3 region has the DNA TGTGCCAGCAGTGAACCGGACAGGGAGAGCTCACCCCTCCACTTT.